This T cell receptor (beta chain) stems from a study of CD8 T cells in Susac syndrome. Germline CDR1 and CDR2: LNHDA and SQIVND (reference sequence). This CDR3 spans 16 amino acids. V lost 3 bases, J lost 0 bases, and 2 bases stayed unmatched. With random hexamers, reverse transcription was performed on about 0.45 to 1 ug of RNA. The authors amplified TCR beta CDR3 across 54 Vbeta and 13 Jbeta using immunoSEQ multiplex PCR. TCRdb processed the immunoSEQ multiplex PCR reads anew with MiXCR; each CDR3 protein has one entry. This table holds some 200,000 distinct CDR3 sequences, nearly 95% found once. In regard to this clonotype: The antigen is undetermined.

Study-wide results and caveats: By the study's own acknowledgment, its TCR sequencing and HLA analysis included relatively few individuals.

TCR beta sequencing covered blood CD8+ and CD4+ T cells. TEMRA cells were FACS-enriched, while CD8+ and CD4+ T cells were negatively isolated. This chain uses TRBV19 with TRBJ2-7; the match to TRBD2 covers 13 bases. The sequencing sample was made of CD4+ T cells from PBMCs. The sequence came from a human donor with multiple sclerosis. CDR3 loop: CASSIGLAGDSYEQYF. Here the CDR3 DNA reads TGTGCCAGTAGTATCGGACTAGCGGGAGACTCCTACGAGCAGTACTTC.